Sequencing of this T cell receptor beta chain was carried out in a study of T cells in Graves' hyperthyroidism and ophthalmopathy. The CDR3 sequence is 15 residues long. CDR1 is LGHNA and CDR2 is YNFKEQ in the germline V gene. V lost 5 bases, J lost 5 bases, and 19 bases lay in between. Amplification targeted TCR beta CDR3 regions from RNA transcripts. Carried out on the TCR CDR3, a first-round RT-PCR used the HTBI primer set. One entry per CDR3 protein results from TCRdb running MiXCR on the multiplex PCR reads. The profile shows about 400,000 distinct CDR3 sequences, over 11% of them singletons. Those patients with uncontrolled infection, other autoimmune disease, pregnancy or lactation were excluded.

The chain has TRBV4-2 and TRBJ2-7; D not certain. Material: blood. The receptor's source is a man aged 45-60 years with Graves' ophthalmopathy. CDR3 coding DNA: TGTGCCAGCAGCGCGACCGTCGCGTCTGTGGACGAGCAGTACTTC. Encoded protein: CASSATVASVDEQYF.